The entry that follows covers one T cell receptor (beta chain) sequence. What antigen it recognizes has not been identified. No much larger clonotype is one base removed from it; base qualities were not supplied. The library relied on the immunoSEQ multiplex PCR assay. The multiplex PCR relied on a mix of 60 forward primers for TCR Vbeta segments and 13 reverse primers for TCR Jbeta segments. A multiplex PCR assay on genomic DNA amplified the CDR3 region of rearranged TCR beta genes. The amplified TCR beta libraries were sequenced on the Illumina HiSeq System as 87-base-pair reads. The authors' analysis ran thus. Across the 700 or so repertoires, a later analysis counted tens of millions of unique TCR beta chains, 9.5 million to 13 million of which were shared by at least two donors. Raw reads were error-corrected and collapsed into unique sequences by a nearest-neighbor algorithm in which closely related sequences were merged to remove PCR and sequencing errors. Alignment of CDR3 sequences to IMGT reference sequences was used to assign V, D and J gene segments. For a sequence to be retained, a match of at least six nucleotides to both a V gene segment and a J gene segment was required. Rearrangements were called productive when the CDR3 lacked stop codons and stayed in frame with V and J; all others were non-productive. Following IMGT convention, CDR3 was defined as the stretch from the second conserved V-encoded cysteine up to the conserved J-encoded phenylalanine. The earlier analysis of a few hundred of the donors excluded any sequence lacking an unambiguous match to a single V gene segment. An earlier analysis of a few hundred of the donors called V segments functional above 56.7% productive rearrangements and segregating when the between-donor standard deviation exceeded 5%. To diagnose cytomegalovirus status from the catalog of TCR beta chain sequences, a statistical classification framework was built. In a later analysis, TCR nucleotide sequences were compared against IMGT/GENE-DB human TR gene sequences so that V and J genes could be assigned. In a later analysis, CDR3 sequences and most-parsimonious VDJ recombination scenarios were assigned using the TCRdist pipeline. In a later analysis, each TCR beta chain was defined by its CDR3 amino acid sequence together with its V-gene family, and reads without a unique V-gene family were excluded. As a way to deal with suspected cross-contamination and a sequencing artifact, a later analysis dropped approximately 590 nucleotide sequences that were highly shared and had low generation probability. In a later analysis, a clonal expansion index was calculated for each public chain from normalized within-repertoire ranks of inferred template counts. In a later analysis, generation probabilities were computed using a VDJ recombination model fitted to out-of-frame rearrangements, and the results were checked against IGoR. A later analysis scored TCR-TCR, TCR-HLA and TCR-CMV co-occurrence with hypergeometric tests, applying a repertoire-size bias correction to TCR pairs. False discovery rates were estimated in a later analysis by permuting HLA or CMV assignments 20 times. In a later analysis, co-occurring TCRs were grouped using DBSCAN, with TCRdist sequence similarity added in when clustering inside HLA-allele-positive subsets. Repertoires with fewer than 30,000 or more than 120,000 public chains, plus five repertoires with anomalous nucleotide sharing, were excluded from co-occurrence clustering. TCRdb retrieved this table from immuneACCESS and kept in-frame rearrangements only. Not all clones are present; in checked studies, unresolved V genes account for under half, and no reason is known for the remainder. V, J and clone size derive from that table, while D and trimming were established from the DNA sequence. In this sample the table shows more than 95,000 clones, 70% to 85% of which occur a single time. The top ten hold 1.8% of the sample.

The cohort comprised some 680 healthy bone marrow donors. At the time of sampling, all cohort members were nominally healthy, though unrecorded immune exposures were likely present. The donor tested CMV seronegative and was one of the 352 seronegative cohort members. Every donor gave a peripheral blood sample, and the peripheral blood mononuclear cells from that sample were used for TCR beta sequencing. The Qiagen DNeasy Blood Extraction Kit was used to extract genomic DNA from the blood cell samples. The data are from a study of cytomegalovirus exposure and HLA in healthy donors (TCRdb year 2017). For context, the study as a whole: An earlier analysis of some 620 of the donors reported 276 Gb of sequence data and around 100 million unique TCR beta sequences obtained from 180 million or so T cells. Using immunosequencing, the study profiled T cell repertoires from about 650 subjects and related those repertoires to cytomegalovirus serostatus. A later genetic analysis took genome-wide SNP genotypes for about 65% of the 666 donors and used that subset as a discovery cohort. All discovery cohort repertoires had been generated on a single sequencing platform. HLA typing included class I and class II loci at four-digit resolution. A handful of DR-DQ haplotypes were handled as single units for association and clustering because linkage in the cohort was strong. The number of typed donors differed by locus: roughly 620-640 for A, B, C, DRB1 and DQB1; 522 for DQA1; approximately 610 for DPA1; and 450 to 480 for DPB1. Rather than drawing on any new phenotypic data, the later analysis identified candidate immune exposures from TCR beta sequences and the way those sequences occurred across donors. An early release covering 500 to 750 HLA-typed donors comprised 300 to 350 gigabases of sequencing data and around 80 million unique TCR sequences. To decide whether each TCR beta V gene segment behaved as functional or pseudogenic, an earlier analysis of nearly 600 of the donors relied on high-throughput TCR beta sequencing. Donor age, sex, ethnicity and CMV serostatus were compiled alongside the repertoire data. High-throughput TCR immunosequencing, statistical association of individual TCRs with disease status, and machine learning were combined to predict cytomegalovirus infection status. Along with the approximately 700-subject first cohort, a separate validation cohort of roughly 110 different subjects was used. A later analysis re-examined previously published TCR beta repertoires from over 500 donors and added high-resolution HLA genotyping to investigate patterns of TCR occurrence. Among the roughly 400 genotyped donors, around 81% belonged to the genetic ancestry cluster associated with self-reported Caucasian donors. The aim of the study was to test whether cataloging public T cell receptors could identify signatures of past pathogen exposure. Among approximately 370 genotyped donors of the cohort, an average of around 220,000 unique TCR beta nucleotide sequences was sequenced per donor, of which 15% to 20% were non-productive. Paper-wide results and their limitations: Specific HLA alleles were associated with roughly 16,000 TCR beta sequences at a false discovery rate of 0.05 in a later analysis. It was suggested by the authors that the approach could potentially be generalized to other disease states and immunological phenotypes. A later analysis reported that several top co-occurrence clusters appeared linked to parvovirus B19, influenza, CMV and Epstein-Barr virus. Because some donors lacked HLA typing at each locus, the association tests relied only on the typed subset. Because counts were too low, seventeen rarely observed V segments, including chromosome 9 orphons, were left out of the earlier analysis of 500 to 650 of the donors. Linkage disequilibrium might explain the correlated functional status among segregating V segments, but an unknown experimental factor could not be excluded. Three of the identified cytomegalovirus-associated TCR beta chains were confirmed in vitro to be specific for cytomegalovirus antigens. A cluster of highly shared sequence variants was judged likely to represent a technical artifact of the sequencing pipeline. A later analysis found that HLA-associated TCR beta chains were more clonally expanded and had lower generation probabilities than equally common non-associated chains. According to a later genetic analysis, donors in an Asian-associated ancestry cluster had fewer N-insertions in productive TCRs than the roughly 700-donor mean. In a later genetic analysis, a missense DCLRE1C variant was associated with V-gene and J-gene trimming of TCR beta chains, and the association was replicated in an independent cohort. A further reported finding was that TCR beta sequences accurately predicted the HLA-A and HLA-B alleles for most subjects in the first cohort. When HLA alleles, especially DR and DQ, strongly co-occurred, TCR associations were difficult to assign to individual alleles. Across donors, most TCR sequences were observed very rarely, whereas some public TCRs were present in many individuals. Only TCR beta chains were sequenced in this cohort, and the absence of alpha or paired-chain data limited detectable features. According to a later analysis, TCR association rates differed among HLA loci, with DRB1 alleles showing the most associated TCRs and HLA-C alleles showing the fewest. A later analysis found that most CMV-associated TCR beta chains appeared HLA-restricted, with HLA associations seemingly driven largely by CMV exposure. CMV serostatus was the only immune exposure information available for the cohort. In both the original and validation cohorts, the classifier was reported to diagnose cytomegalovirus status with high specificity and sensitivity. Because the 87-base-pair reads could not distinguish some IMGT-functional V segments, including TRBV6-2 and TRBV6-3, those segments were excluded. In the study, about 150 TCR beta chains were listed as associated with cytomegalovirus. The presence/absence analyses assumed that sequencing depth was roughly uniform across donors, and that assumption may not be true. In an earlier analysis of 450 to 750 of the donors, most TCR beta V segments appeared in productive rearrangements about 90% or about 30% of the time, broadly matching IMGT annotations.

The germline V gene supplies CDR1 SQVTM and CDR2 ANQGSEA. Germline trimming amounts to 0 bases on V and 7 bases on J, with 8 as the count of junction bases outside the gene matches. Counted from cysteine to phenylalanine, this CDR3 has 15 amino acids. Only the CDR3 DNA stays, 45 bases, in frame from base 1. The sample was PBMCs. The rearrangement combines TRBV29-1 with TRBJ1-3, and 8 junctional nucleotides match TRBD1. This clonotype was obtained from a man younger than 30 in good health and CMV-seronegative. The CDR3 is CSVEDLGQGWNTIYF. The DNA sequence is as follows: TGCAGCGTTGAAGATCTAGGACAGGGTTGGAACACCATATATTTT.